The clone carrying this T cell receptor beta chain was seen a few times. Its cognate antigen is unknown. The germline V and J ends were trimmed by 3 bases and 2 bases, with 7 bases remaining between them. The CDR3 runs 13 residues. These data belong to a study of early T cells in non-severe SARS-CoV-2 infection. Background on the study: Chains were not paired, and sequencing was done on bulk RNA from unsorted whole blood. Regarding the study as a whole: Matches to VDJdb favored anti-spike CD8 responses and missed private and CD4 specificities.

Individual cDNA molecules carried attached unique molecular identifiers. TCRdb analysed the 5' RACE reads with MiXCR anew, one entry per CDR3 protein. The table has fewer than 100,000 distinct CDR3 sequences, around 11% seen once. The sample consisted of whole blood. This clonotype was obtained from an adult who was a healthcare worker with PCR-confirmed SARS-CoV-2 infection or an uninfected control (not recorded which). The chain joins TRBV12-3 or TRBV12-4 to TRBJ1-2; D might be TRBD1 (5 bases). CDR3 in amino acids: CASSFEGNYGYTF. As DNA, the CDR3 is TGTGCCAGCAGTTTTGAGGGGAACTATGGCTACACCTTC.